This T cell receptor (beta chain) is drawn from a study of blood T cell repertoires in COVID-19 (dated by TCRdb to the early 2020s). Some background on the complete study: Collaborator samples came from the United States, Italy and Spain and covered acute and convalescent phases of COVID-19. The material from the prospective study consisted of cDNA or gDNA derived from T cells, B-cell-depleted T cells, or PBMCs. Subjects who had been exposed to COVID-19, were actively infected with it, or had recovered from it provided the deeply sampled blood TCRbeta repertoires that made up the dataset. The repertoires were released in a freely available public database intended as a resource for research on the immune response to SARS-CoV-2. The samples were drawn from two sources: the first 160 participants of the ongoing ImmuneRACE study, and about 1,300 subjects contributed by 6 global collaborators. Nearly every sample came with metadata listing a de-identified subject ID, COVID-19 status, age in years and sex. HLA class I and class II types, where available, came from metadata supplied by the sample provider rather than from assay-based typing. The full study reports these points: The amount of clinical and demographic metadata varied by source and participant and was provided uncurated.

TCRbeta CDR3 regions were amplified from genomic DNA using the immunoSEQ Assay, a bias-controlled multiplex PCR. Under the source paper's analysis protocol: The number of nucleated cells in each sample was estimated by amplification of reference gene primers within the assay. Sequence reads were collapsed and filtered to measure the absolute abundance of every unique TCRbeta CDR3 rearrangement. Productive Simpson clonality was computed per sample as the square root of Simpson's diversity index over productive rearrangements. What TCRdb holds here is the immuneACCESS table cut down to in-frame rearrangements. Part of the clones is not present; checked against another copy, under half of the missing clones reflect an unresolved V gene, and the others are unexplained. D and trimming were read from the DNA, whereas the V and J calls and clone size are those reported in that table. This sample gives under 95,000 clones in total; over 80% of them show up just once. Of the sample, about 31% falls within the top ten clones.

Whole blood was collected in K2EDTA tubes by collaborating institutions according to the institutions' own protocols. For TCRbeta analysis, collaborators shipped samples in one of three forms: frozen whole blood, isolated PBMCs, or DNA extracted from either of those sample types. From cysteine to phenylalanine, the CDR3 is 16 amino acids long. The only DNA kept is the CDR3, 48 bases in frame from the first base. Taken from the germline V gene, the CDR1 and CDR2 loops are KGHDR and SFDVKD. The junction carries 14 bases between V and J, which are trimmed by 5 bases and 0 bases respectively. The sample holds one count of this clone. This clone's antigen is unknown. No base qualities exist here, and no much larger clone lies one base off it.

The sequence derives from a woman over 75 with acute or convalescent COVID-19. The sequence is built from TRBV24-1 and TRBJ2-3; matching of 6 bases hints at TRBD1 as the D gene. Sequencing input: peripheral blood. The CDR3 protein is CATSGGPAASTDTQYF. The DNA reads TGTGCCACCAGTGGGGGGCCTGCGGCTAGCACAGATACGCAGTATTTT.